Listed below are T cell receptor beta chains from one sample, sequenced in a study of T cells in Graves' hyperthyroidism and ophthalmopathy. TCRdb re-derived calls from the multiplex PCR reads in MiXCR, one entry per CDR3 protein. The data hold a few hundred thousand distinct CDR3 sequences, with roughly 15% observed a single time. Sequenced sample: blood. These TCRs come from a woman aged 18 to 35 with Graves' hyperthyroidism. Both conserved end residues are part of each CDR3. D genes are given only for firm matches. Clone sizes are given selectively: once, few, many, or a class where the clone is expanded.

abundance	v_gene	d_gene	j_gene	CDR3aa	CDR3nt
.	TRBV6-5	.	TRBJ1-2	CASSYNRDLYGYTF	TGTGCCAGCAGTTACAACAGGGACCTATATGGCTACACCTTC
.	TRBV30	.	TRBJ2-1	CAWNRETTIEQFF	TGTGCCTGGAACAGGGAGACCACAATTGAGCAGTTCTTC
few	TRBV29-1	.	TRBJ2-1	CSVTKVGEQFF	TGCAGCGTCACAAAAGTAGGGGAGCAGTTCTTC
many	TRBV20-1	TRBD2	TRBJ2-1	CSARVLAGGPRNEQFF	TGCAGTGCTAGAGTCCTAGCGGGAGGGCCGAGGAATGAGCAGTTCTTC
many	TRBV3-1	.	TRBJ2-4	CASSQLPQGAKNIQYF	TGTGCCAGCAGCCAACTCCCTCAGGGGGCCAAAAACATTCAGTACTTC
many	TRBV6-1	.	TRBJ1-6	CASSSIPGHHNSPLHF	TGTGCCAGCAGTTCTATCCCGGGACACCATAATTCACCCCTCCACTTT
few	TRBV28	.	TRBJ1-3	CASSLFVSAGNTIYF	TGTGCCAGCAGTTTATTTGTCAGTGCTGGAAACACCATATATTTT
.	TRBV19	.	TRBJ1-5	CASTAPRDGSNQPQHF	TGTGCCAGTACCGCACCCCGCGACGGTAGCAATCAGCCCCAGCATTTT
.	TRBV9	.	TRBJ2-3	CASSPGDYRTDTQYF	TGTGCCAGCAGCCCAGGGGACTACCGCACAGATACGCAGTATTTT
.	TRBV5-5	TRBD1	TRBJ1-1	CASSPHGTANTEAFF	TGTGCCAGCAGCCCCCACGGGACAGCGAACACTGAAGCTTTCTTT
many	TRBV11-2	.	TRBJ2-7	CASSSGPTYEQYF	TGTGCCAGCAGCTCTGGACCCACCTACGAGCAGTACTTC
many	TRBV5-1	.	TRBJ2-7	CASRGTSTYEQYF	TGCGCCAGCAGAGGGACATCTACCTACGAGCAGTACTTC
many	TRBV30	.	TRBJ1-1	CAWSVPVGGATEAFF	TGTGCCTGGAGTGTCCCCGTCGGCGGGGCCACTGAAGCTTTCTTT
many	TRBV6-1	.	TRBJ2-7	CASRSGQGFTYEQYF	TGTGCCAGCAGAAGTGGGCAGGGGTTCACCTACGAGCAGTACTTC
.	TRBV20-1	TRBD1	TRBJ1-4	CSAGDRRTLNEKLFF	TGCAGTGCTGGGGACAGGAGGACCCTTAATGAAAAACTGTTTTTT
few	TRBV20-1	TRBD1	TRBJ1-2	CSARVDRVDYWYGYTF	TGCAGTGCTAGAGTAGACAGGGTAGATTATTGGTATGGCTACACCTTC
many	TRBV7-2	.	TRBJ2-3	CASSLGGISSPSTDTQYF	TGTGCCAGCAGCTTAGGGGGGATTAGCAGCCCTAGCACAGATACGCAGTATTTT
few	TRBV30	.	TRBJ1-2	CAWSRARFTNYGYTF	TGTGCCTGGAGTCGCGCCCGCTTCACTAACTATGGCTACACCTTC
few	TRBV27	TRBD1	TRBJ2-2	CASSSMDRGNIVTPVQSTGELFF	TGTGCCAGCAGTTCTATGGACAGGGGGAATATCGTGACTCCGGTCCAGAGCACCGGGGAGCTGTTTTTT
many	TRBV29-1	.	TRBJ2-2	CSVESTYTGELFF	TGCAGCGTTGAATCCACTTACACCGGGGAGCTGTTTTTT
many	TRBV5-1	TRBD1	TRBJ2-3	CASSSGTGADTQYF	TGCGCCAGCAGCTCTGGGACAGGGGCAGATACGCAGTATTTT
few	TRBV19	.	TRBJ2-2	CASSIGQDTGELFF	TGTGCCAGTAGTATAGGACAAGACACCGGGGAGCTGTTTTTT
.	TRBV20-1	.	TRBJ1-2	CSAETENYGYTF	TGCAGTGCGGAAACGGAGAACTATGGCTACACCTTC
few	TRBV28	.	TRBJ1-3	CASSWADSGNTIYF	TGTGCCAGCTCATGGGCAGACTCTGGAAACACCATATATTTT
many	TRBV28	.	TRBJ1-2	CASSMTREGDGYTF	TGTGCCAGCAGTATGACCAGGGAAGGGGATGGCTACACCTTC
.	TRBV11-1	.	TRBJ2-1	CASSLGVAGSSYEQFF	TGTGCCAGCAGCTTAGGGGTGGCCGGGAGCTCCTACGAGCAGTTCTTC
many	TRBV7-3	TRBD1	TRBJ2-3	CASSSTGSTDTQYF	TGTGCCAGCAGTTCGACAGGGAGCACAGATACGCAGTATTTT
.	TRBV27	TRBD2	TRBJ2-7	CASSPRLAGVQGGQYF	TGTGCCAGCAGTCCCCGACTAGCGGGAGTGCAAGGCGGGCAGTACTTC
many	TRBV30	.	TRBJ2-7	CAWSAGLSYEQYF	TGTGCCTGGAGTGCGGGTCTCTCCTACGAGCAGTACTTC
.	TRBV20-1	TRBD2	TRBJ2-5	CSARKTSGRQETQYF	TGCAGTGCTAGAAAGACTAGCGGGAGACAAGAGACCCAGTACTTC
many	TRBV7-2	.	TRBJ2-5	CASSLMSRVRETQYF	TGTGCCAGCAGCTTAATGAGCAGGGTGAGGGAGACCCAGTACTTC
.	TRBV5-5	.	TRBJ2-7	CASSIVGRRTYEQYF	TGTGCCAGTAGTATAGTCGGCAGGAGAACCTACGAGCAGTACTTC
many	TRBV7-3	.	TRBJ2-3	CASSWDFNTDTQYF	TGTGCCAGCAGCTGGGACTTCAACACAGATACGCAGTATTTT
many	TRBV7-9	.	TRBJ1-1	CASSLLSKGGAEAFF	TGTGCCAGCAGCTTATTGTCCAAGGGAGGCGCTGAAGCTTTCTTT
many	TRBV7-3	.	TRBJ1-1	CASSEGPLVTEAFF	TGTGCCAGCAGCGAGGGGCCTTTGGTCACTGAAGCTTTCTTT
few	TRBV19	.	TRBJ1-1	CASTRSADFTEAFF	TGTGCCAGTACCCGATCTGCGGACTTCACTGAAGCTTTCTTT
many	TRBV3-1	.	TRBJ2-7	CASSLRDRYEQYF	TGTGCCAGCAGCCTCCGGGACCGCTACGAGCAGTACTTC
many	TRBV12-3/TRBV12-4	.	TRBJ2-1	CASSLGPTNEQFF	TGTGCCAGCAGTTTGGGTCCGACCAATGAGCAGTTCTTC
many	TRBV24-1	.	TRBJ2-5	CATGDGAQETQYF	TGTGCCACCGGGGACGGAGCCCAAGAGACCCAGTACTTC
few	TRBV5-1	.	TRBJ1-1	CASSLNGGDGVTEAFF	TGCGCCAGCAGCTTGAATGGAGGGGATGGGGTAACTGAAGCTTTCTTT
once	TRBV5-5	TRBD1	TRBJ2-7	CASSWARQGSYEQYF	TGTGCCAGCAGCTGGGCCCGACAGGGTTCCTACGAGCAGTACTTC
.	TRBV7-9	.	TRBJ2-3	CASTITRGRSSTDTQYF	TGTGCCAGCACCATAACTAGGGGCCGATCTAGCACAGATACGCAGTATTTT